What follows are 15 T cell receptor beta chains derived from one specimen sequenced in a study of cytomegalovirus exposure and HLA in healthy donors. The data were produced by immunoSEQ multiplex PCR, yet TCRdb's version contains in-frame clones alone and is incomplete. Among about 120,000 clones listed, more than 95% were seen once. The material sequenced was PBMCs. The receptors were sampled from a man younger than 35 in good health and CMV-seronegative.

This sequence joins TRBV9 and TRBJ2-7; 8 bases line up with TRBD2. After removal of 3 bases from V and 3 bases from J, the junction contained 5 bases not matched to a gene. The CDR3 extends over 14 amino acids. Germline V gene lookup returns CDR1 SGDLS and CDR2 YYNGEE. The CDR3 coding sequence is TGTGCCAGCAGCGATAGCGGGGAAGGCTACGAGCAGTACTTC. It is translated as CASSDSGEGYEQYF.

As DNA, the CDR3 is TGTGCCAGCAGCCTAGGGGACAGGGACACTGAAGCTTTCTTT. As protein: CASSLGDRDTEAFF. V and J are TRBV9 and TRBJ1-1, with 9 bases that match TRBD1. Germline V gene sequence: CDR1 SGDLS, CDR2 YYNGEE. With V trimmed by 4 bases and J by 3 bases, 4 bases remained unmatched. The CDR3 is 14 amino acids.

This clone was found a few times. The chain combines TRBV27 with TRBJ1-5, with TRBD1 matching 7 bases. Unmatched junction bases numbered 5, after V lost 2 bases and J lost 4 bases. This CDR3 region has 15 residues. Germline CDR1 is MNHEY and CDR2 is SMNVEV (reference sequence). CDR3 protein: CASSLNRGLNQPQHF. The CDR3 nucleotides read TGTGCCAGCAGTTTAAACAGGGGCCTTAATCAGCCCCAGCATTTT.

The rearrangement uses TRBV21-1 and TRBJ2-4; the table gives TRBD2 as D, unverified against the DNA. TRBV21-1 is termed a pseudogene. The CDR3 spans 15 residues. CDR3 protein: CASSKDRGAKNIQYF. CDR3 sequence (DNA): TGTGCCAGCAGCAAAGACAGAGGGGCCAAAAACATTCAGTACTTC.

The J gene is TRBJ2-1, the V gene TRBV19; 7 bases align to TRBD2. Germline CDR1 and CDR2: LNHDA and SQIVND (reference sequence). J gave up 4 bases and V 3 bases, and 6 bases lay outside the gene matches. This CDR3 comprises 15 residues. CDR3 nucleotide sequence: TGTGCCAGTAGTATTGGCGGGAGAGGTTACAATGAGCAGTTCTTC. Translating gives CASSIGGRGYNEQFF.

This clone was seen a single time. The chain carries TRBV5-1 and TRBJ2-2; 9 nucleotides match TRBD1. CDR3 length equals 15 residues. The germline V gene has CDR1 SGHRS and CDR2 YFSETQ. The trim removed 1 base at V and 4 bases at J, leaving 2 bases unmatched. The CDR3 here is CASSLLDRGTGELFF. CDR3 in DNA: TGCGCCAGCAGCTTGTTGGACAGGGGCACCGGGGAGCTGTTTTTT. Using reference TRBV5-1 and TRBJ2-2 for the parts outside the CDR3, the full variable domain is KAGVTQTPRYLIKTRGQQVTLSCSPISGHRSVSWYQQTPGQGLQFLFEYFSETQRNKGNFPGRFSGRQFSNSRSEMNVSTLELGDSALYLCASSLLDRGTGELFFGEGSRLTVL.

This chain connects TRBV9 to TRBJ1-4; 9 bases line up with TRBD1. Unmatched junction bases numbered 1, after V lost 0 bases and J lost 10 bases. This CDR3 spans 13 amino acids. Germline-derived CDR1 and CDR2 are SGDLS and YYNGEE. This chain's CDR3 is CASSVGDRAKLFF. CDR3 nucleotide sequence: TGTGCCAGCAGCGTAGGGGACAGGGCAAAACTGTTTTTT. The full variable domain, with the rest looked up from reference TRBV9 and TRBJ1-4, is DSGVTQTPKHLITATGQRVTLRCSPRSGDLSVYWYQQSLDQGLQFLIQYYNGEERAKGNILERFSAQQFPDLHSELNLSSLELGDSALYFCASSVGDRAKLFFGSGTQLSVL.

The rearrangement uses TRBV9 and TRBJ2-1, with 13 bases aligning to TRBD2. With 4 bases clipped from V and 6 bases from J, the junction kept 4 bases outside the gene matches. The CDR3 is made up of 15 amino acids. Germline V CDR1 and CDR2: SGDLS, YYNGEE. The CDR3 spells CASSLLAGGFNEQFF. The CDR3 DNA reads as TGTGCCAGCAGCCTACTAGCGGGAGGGTTCAATGAGCAGTTCTTC.

The chain combines TRBV19 with TRBJ1-2, with D maybe TRBD1 (6 bases). The CDR3 contains 17 residues. V was pared by 4 bases and J by 4 bases, with 22 bases between. In germline, CDR1 is LNHDA, CDR2 SQIVND (reference sequence). CDR3 in amino acids: CASSTPGVNAGVYGYTF. In DNA form, the CDR3 reads TGTGCCAGTAGTACTCCCGGCGTAAACGCAGGGGTCTATGGCTACACCTTC. The entire variable domain, with the rest obtained from reference TRBV19 and TRBJ1-2, is as follows: DGGITQSPKYLFRKEGQNVTLSCEQNLNHDAMYWYRQDPGQGLRLIYYSQIVNDFQKGDIAEGYSVSREKKESFPLTVTSAQKNPTAFYLCASSTPGVNAGVYGYTFGSGTRLTVV.

The rearrangement joins TRBV27 to TRBJ1-5; tentatively, D is TRBD1 (5 bases). The V end lost 8 bases, the J end lost 0 bases, and 20 bases lay between the germline ends. The CDR3 covers 17 residues. From germline, CDR1 is MNHEY and CDR2 SMNVEV (reference sequence). CDR3 residues: CASLPQGREYSNQPQHF. CDR3 nucleotides: TGTGCCAGCCTCCCTCAGGGCAGGGAATATAGCAATCAGCCCCAGCATTTT.

This sequence joins TRBV6-5 and TRBJ2-1, with D unclear. The CDR3 length is 15 residues. Between the trimmed V and J ends, which lost 7 bases and 0 bases, there was a span of 13 bases. CDR1 MNHEY and CDR2 SVGAGI come from the germline V gene. This CDR3 reads CASKQRPSSYNEQFF. CDR3 DNA sequence: TGTGCCAGCAAGCAGCGCCCGAGCTCCTACAATGAGCAGTTCTTC.

The rearrangement links TRBV27 to TRBJ1-2, with a tentative D call TRBD1 (5 bases). CDR1 and CDR2 from the germline V gene are MNHEY and SMNVEV (reference sequence). V was shortened by 7 bases and J by 5 bases, with 26 bases between the two germline ends. The CDR3 length is 17 residues. For the CDR3, the DNA is TGTGCCAGCAAAGCTACTAACGCCGGAGGGACTTATTATGGCTACACCTTC. Its translation: CASKATNAGGTYYGYTF.

This clone was detected only once. The chain carries TRBV19 and TRBJ2-1, with 10 bases that match TRBD2. With 2 bases clipped from V and 6 bases from J, the junction kept 19 bases outside the gene matches. Germline CDR1 LNHDA, CDR2 SQIVND (reference sequence). The length of the CDR3 is 20 residues. Here the CDR3 DNA reads TGTGCCAGTAGTATATCCTCCCCTGGACTAGCGGCTACTTTTCTCAATGAGCAGTTCTTC. Its translation: CASSISSPGLAATFLNEQFF.

The chain couples TRBV28 to TRBJ2-1; 7 nucleotides line up with TRBD2. Germline loops: CDR1 MDHEN, CDR2 SYDVKM. The CDR3 sequence is 16 residues long. Trimming removed 2 bases from V and 6 bases from J; junction bases left unmatched: 10. Here the CDR3 reads CASSLALGLAVNEQFF. CDR3 nucleotide sequence: TGTGCCAGCAGTTTAGCCCTCGGGCTAGCGGTCAATGAGCAGTTCTTC.

This clone appeared a single time. The CDR3 region is CATSRPGQGVHEQYF. The DNA of the CDR3 is TGTGCCACCAGCAGGCCGGGACAGGGGGTCCACGAGCAGTACTTC. V usage is TRBV15 and J usage is TRBJ2-7; 11 nucleotides match TRBD1. The germline gives CDR1 LNHNV, CDR2 YYDKDF (reference sequence). The CDR3 totals 15 residues. The junction had 6 bases not matched to a gene; V was cut back by 3 bases and J by 5 bases. The full variable domain, completed using reference TRBV15 and TRBJ2-7, is DAMVIQNPRYQVTQFGKPVTLSCSQTLNHNVMYWYQQKSSQAPKLLFHYYDKDFNNEADTPDNFQSRRPNTSFCFLDIRSPGLGDTAMYLCATSRPGQGVHEQYFGPGTRLTVT.